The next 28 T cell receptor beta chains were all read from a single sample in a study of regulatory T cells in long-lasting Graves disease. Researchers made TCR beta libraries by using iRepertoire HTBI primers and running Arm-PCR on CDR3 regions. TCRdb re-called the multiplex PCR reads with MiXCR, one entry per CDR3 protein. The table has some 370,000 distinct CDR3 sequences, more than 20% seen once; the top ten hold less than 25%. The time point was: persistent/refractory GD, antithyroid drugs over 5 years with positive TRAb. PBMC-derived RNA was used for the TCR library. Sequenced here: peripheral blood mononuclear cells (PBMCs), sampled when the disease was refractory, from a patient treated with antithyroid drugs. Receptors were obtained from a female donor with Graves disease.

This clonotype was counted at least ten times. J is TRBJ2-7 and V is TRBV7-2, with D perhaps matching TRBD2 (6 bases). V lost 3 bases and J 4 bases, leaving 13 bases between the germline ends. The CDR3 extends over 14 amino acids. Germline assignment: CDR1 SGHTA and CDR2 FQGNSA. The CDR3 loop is CASSFGGTEYEQYF. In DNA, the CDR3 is TGTGCCAGCAGCTTTGGCGGGACTGAATACGAGCAGTACTTC.

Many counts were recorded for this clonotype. The CDR3 sequence: CASSLEWTGNQPQHF. CDR3 DNA: TGTGCCAGCAGCCTCGAGTGGACGGGCAATCAGCCCCAGCATTTT. V usage is TRBV7-2 and J usage is TRBJ1-5; D is uncertain. The CDR3 runs 15 residues. V lost 5 bases and J lost 2, with 13 bases in between. Germline V gene lookup returns CDR1 SGHTA and CDR2 FQGNSA. Full variable domain (outside the CDR3, taken from reference TRBV7-2 and TRBJ1-5): GAGVSQSPSNKVTEKGKDVELRCDPISGHTALYWYRQSLGQGLEFLIYFQGNSAPDKSGLPSDRFSAERTGGSVSTLTIQRTQQEDSAVYLCASSLEWTGNQPQHFGDGTRLSIL.

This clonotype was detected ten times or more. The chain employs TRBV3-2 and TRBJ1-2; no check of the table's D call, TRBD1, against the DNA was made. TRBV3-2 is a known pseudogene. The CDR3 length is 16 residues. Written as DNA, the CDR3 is TGTGCCAGCAGATTCATCCGGGACAGGCAAAACTATGGCTACACCTTC. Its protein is CASRFIRDRQNYGYTF.

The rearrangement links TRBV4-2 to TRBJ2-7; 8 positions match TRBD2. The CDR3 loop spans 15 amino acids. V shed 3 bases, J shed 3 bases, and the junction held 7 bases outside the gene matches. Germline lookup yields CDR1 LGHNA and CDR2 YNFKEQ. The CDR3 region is CASSQERAGVYEQYF. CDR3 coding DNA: TGTGCCAGCAGCCAGGAAAGAGCGGGAGTCTACGAGCAGTACTTC.

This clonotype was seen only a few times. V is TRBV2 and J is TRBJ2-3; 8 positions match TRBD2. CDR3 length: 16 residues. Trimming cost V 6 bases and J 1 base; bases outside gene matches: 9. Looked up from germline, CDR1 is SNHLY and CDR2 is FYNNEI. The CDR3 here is CASRERENLRTDTQYF. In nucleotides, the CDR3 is TGTGCCAGCAGGGAGCGGGAGAATCTACGCACAGATACGCAGTATTTT.

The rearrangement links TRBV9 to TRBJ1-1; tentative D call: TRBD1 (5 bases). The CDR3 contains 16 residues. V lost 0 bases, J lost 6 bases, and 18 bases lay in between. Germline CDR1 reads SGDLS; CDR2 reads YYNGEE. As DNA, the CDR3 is TGTGCCAGCAGCGTAGGACCCTCGGGACTCCGGGCTGAAGCTTTCTTT. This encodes CASSVGPSGLRAEAFF. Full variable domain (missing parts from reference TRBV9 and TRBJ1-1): DSGVTQTPKHLITATGQRVTLRCSPRSGDLSVYWYQQSLDQGLQFLIQYYNGEERAKGNILERFSAQQFPDLHSELNLSSLELGDSALYFCASSVGPSGLRAEAFFGQGTRLTVV.

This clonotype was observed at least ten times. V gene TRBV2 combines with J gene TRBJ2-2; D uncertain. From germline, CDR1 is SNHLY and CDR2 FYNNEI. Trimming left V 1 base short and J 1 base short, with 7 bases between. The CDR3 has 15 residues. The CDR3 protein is CASSEGTVNTGELFF. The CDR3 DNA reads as TGTGCCAGCAGTGAAGGGACGGTGAACACCGGGGAGCTGTTTTTT.

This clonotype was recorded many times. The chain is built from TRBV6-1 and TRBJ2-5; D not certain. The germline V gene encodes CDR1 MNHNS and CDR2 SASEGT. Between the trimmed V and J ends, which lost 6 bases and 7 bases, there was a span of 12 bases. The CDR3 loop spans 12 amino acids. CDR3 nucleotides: TGTGCCAGCAGAGATGGGATAAGGACCCAGTACTTC. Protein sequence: CASRDGIRTQYF.

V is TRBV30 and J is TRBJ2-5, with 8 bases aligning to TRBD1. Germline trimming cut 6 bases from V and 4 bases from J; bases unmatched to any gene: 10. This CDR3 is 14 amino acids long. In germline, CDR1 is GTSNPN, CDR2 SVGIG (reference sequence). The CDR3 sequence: CACTRDRGRETQYF. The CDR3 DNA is TGTGCCTGCACACGTGACAGGGGTCGAGAGACCCAGTACTTC. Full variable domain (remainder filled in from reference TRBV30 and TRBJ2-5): SQTIHQWPATLVQPVGSPLSLECTVEGTSNPNLYWYRQAAGRGLQLLFYSVGIGQISSEVPQNLSASRPQDRQFILSSKKLLLSDSGFYLCACTRDRGRETQYFGPGTRLLVL.

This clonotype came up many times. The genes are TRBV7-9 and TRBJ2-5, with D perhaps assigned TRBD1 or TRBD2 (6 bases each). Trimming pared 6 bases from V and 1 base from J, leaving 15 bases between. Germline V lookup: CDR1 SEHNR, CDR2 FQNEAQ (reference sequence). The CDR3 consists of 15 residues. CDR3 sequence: CASSRAGGIQETQYF. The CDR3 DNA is TGTGCCAGCAGTCGTGCCGGGGGCATCCAAGAGACCCAGTACTTC.

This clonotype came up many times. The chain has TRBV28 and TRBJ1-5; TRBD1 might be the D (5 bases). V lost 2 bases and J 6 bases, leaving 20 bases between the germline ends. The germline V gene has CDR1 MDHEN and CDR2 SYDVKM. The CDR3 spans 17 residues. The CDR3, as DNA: TGTGCCAGCAGTTTAGCCGGAAGGGGCAGGTTTGCTCAGCCCCAGCATTTT. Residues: CASSLAGRGRFAQPQHF.

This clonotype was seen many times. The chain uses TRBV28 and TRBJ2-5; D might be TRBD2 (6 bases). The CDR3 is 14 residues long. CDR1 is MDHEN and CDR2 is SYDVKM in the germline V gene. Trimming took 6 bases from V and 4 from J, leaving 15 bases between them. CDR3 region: CASSPAGSGETQYF. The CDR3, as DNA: TGTGCCAGCAGCCCCGCGGGGAGTGGAGAGACCCAGTACTTC.

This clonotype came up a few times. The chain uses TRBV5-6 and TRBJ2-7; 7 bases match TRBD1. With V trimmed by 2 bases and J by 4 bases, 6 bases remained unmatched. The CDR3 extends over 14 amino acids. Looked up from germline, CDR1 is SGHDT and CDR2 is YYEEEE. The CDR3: CASSFRDRVYEQYF. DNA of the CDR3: TGTGCCAGCAGCTTCCGGGACAGAGTTTACGAGCAGTACTTC.

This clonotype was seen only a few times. The CDR3 nucleotides read TGTGCCAGCAGCCCAAACAGCCAGGGGTTCTACGAGCAGTACTTC. This codes for CASSPNSQGFYEQYF. This chain links TRBV7-2 with TRBJ2-7, with D tentatively TRBD1 (6 bases). CDR3 size: 15 residues. The ends were cut back, 5 bases at V and 3 bases at J, with 17 bases in the middle. The germline V gene has CDR1 SGHTA and CDR2 FQGNSA.

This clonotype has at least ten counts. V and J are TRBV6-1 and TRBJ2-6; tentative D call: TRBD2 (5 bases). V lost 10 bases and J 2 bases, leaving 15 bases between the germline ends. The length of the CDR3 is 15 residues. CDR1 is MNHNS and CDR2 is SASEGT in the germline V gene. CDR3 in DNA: TGTGCCACCAAGTCACTAGTGGCTGGGGCCAACGTCCTGACTTTC. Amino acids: CATKSLVAGANVLTF.

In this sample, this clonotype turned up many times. This chain's CDR3 is CSVVGGAGGYTF. As DNA, the CDR3 is TGCAGCGTTGTAGGGGGGGCCGGTGGCTACACCTTC. The genes are TRBV29-1 and TRBJ1-2, with D perhaps matching TRBD1 (6 bases). The germline CDR1 and CDR2 sequences are SQVTM and ANQGSEA. There are 12 residues in the CDR3. Trimming pared 4 bases from V and 7 bases from J, leaving 13 bases between.

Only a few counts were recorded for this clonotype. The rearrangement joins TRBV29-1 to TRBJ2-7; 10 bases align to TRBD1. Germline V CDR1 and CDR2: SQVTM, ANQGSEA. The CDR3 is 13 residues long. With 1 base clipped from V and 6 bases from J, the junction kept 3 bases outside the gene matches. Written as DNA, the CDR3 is TGCAGCGTTGAAGGACAGGGGGCAAGCGAGCAGTACTTC. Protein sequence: CSVEGQGASEQYF.

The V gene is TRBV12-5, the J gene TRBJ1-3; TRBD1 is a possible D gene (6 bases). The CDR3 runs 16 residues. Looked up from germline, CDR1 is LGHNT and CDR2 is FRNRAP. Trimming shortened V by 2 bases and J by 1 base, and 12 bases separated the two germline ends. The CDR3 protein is CASGLLSRGSGNTIYF. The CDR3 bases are TGTGCTAGTGGTTTGCTCAGCAGGGGATCTGGAAACACCATATATTTT.

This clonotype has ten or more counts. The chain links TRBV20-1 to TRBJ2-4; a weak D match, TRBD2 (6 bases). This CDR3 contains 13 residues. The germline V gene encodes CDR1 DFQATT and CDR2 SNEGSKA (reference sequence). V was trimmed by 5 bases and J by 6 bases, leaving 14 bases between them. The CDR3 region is CSAQPGLSNIQYF. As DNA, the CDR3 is TGCAGTGCTCAACCGGGACTTTCAAACATTCAGTACTTC.

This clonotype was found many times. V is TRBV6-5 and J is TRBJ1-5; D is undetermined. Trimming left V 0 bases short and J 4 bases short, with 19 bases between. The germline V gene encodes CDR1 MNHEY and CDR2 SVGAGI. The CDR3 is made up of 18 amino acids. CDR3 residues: CASSYSALERRVNQPQHF. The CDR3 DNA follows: TGTGCCAGCAGTTACTCAGCCCTTGAACGACGGGTGAATCAGCCCCAGCATTTT.

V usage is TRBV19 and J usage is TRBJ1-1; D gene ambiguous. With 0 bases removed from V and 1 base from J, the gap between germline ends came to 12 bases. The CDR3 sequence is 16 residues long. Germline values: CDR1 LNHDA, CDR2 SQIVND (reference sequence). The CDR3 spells CASSIEGTITNTEAFF. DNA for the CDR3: TGTGCCAGTAGTATAGAAGGAACCATTACGAACACTGAAGCTTTCTTT.

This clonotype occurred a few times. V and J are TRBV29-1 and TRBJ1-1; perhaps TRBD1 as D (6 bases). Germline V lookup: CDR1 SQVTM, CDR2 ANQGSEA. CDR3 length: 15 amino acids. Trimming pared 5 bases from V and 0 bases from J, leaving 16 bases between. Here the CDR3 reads CSVSRGSGMNTEAFF. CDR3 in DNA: TGCAGCGTTAGCAGGGGCTCGGGAATGAACACTGAAGCTTTCTTT.

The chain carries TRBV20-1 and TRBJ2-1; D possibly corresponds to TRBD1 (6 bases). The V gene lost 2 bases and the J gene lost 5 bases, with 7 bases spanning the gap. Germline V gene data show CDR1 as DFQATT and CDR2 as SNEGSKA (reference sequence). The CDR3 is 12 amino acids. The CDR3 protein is CSARRGNNEQFF. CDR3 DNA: TGCAGTGCTAGAAGGGGGAACAATGAGCAGTTCTTC.

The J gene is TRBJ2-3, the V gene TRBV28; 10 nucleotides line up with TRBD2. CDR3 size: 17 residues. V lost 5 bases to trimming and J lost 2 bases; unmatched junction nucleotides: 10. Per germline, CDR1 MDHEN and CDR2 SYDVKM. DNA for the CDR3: TGTGCCAGCAGTACTCCGACTAGCGGGCGGGTCACAGATACGCAGTATTTT. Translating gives CASSTPTSGRVTDTQYF.

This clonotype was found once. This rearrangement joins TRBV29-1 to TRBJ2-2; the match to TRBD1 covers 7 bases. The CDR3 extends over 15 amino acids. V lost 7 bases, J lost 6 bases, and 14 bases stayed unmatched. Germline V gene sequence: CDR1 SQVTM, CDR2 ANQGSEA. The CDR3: CSARKTGLKAGELFF. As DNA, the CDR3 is TGCAGCGCCCGAAAGACAGGGCTTAAGGCCGGGGAGCTGTTTTTT.

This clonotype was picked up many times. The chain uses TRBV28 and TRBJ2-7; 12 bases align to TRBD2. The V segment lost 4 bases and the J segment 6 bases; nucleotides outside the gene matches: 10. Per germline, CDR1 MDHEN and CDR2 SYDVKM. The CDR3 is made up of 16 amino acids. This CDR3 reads CASSSTHGLAGFEQYF. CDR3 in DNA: TGTGCCAGCAGTTCAACCCACGGACTAGCGGGATTCGAGCAGTACTTC.

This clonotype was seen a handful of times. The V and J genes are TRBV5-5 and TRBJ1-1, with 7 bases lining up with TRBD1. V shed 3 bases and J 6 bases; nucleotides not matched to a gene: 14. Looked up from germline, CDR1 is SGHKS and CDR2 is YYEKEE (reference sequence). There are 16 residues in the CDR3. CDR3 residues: CASSSVTGIGTAEAFF. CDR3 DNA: TGTGCCAGCAGCTCCGTGACAGGGATCGGGACGGCTGAAGCTTTCTTT.

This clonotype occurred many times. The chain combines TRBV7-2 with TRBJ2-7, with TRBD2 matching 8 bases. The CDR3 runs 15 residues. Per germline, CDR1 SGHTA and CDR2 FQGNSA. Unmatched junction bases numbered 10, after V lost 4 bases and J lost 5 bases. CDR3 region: CASSSQPGLGDEQYF. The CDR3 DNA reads TGTGCCAGCAGCTCACAACCGGGACTAGGGGACGAGCAGTACTTC.